Shown below are 21 T cell receptor beta chains from a single sample sequenced in a study of cytomegalovirus exposure and HLA in healthy donors. Sequenced by immunoSEQ multiplex PCR; TCRdb stores in-frame clones only, minus some. The repertoire holds approximately 64,000 clones, with around nine tenths as singletons. Sample: PBMCs. The receptors were sampled from a woman in her late teens or twenties in good health and CMV-seronegative.

This chain joins TRBV15 and TRBJ1-4; the D is unclear. The CDR3 contains 17 residues. Per germline, CDR1 LNHNV and CDR2 YYDKDF (reference sequence). Trimming removed 0 bases at V and 0 bases at J, with 11 bases between. The CDR3 coding sequence is TGTGCCACCAGCAGAGATCTGGTCAGCGCAACTAATGAAAAACTGTTTTTT. Translation gives CATSRDLVSATNEKLFF.

The chain combines TRBV4-1 with TRBJ2-7; 10 bases map to TRBD2. The trim removed 4 bases at V and 9 bases at J, leaving 9 bases unmatched. The CDR3 length is 14 residues. CDR1 is MGHRA and CDR2 is YSYEKL in the germline V gene. CDR3 nucleotides: TGCGCCAGCAGCCCCGAGCGGGAGGGTATAAGGCAGTACTTC. It codes for CASSPEREGIRQYF.

V is TRBV5-6 and J is TRBJ1-4; TRBD1 might be the D (6 bases). The CDR3 is 16 residues long. V lost 3 bases and J 7 bases, leaving 19 bases between the germline ends. The germline V gene encodes CDR1 SGHDT and CDR2 YYEEEE. This CDR3 reads CASSWGHRSAGEKLFF. The CDR3 coding sequence is TGTGCCAGCAGCTGGGGACATAGATCCGCTGGTGAAAAACTGTTTTTT.

The count of this clone is one. This chain links TRBV6-6 with TRBJ2-7; tentatively, D is TRBD2 (5 bases). V dropped 8 bases and J dropped 0 bases, with 11 bases sitting between them. The germline V gene encodes CDR1 MNHNY and CDR2 SVGAGI (reference sequence). This CDR3 spans 13 amino acids. CDR3 region: CASGRGSSYEQYF. CDR3 DNA: TGTGCCAGCGGGAGAGGGAGCTCCTACGAGCAGTACTTC.

The V gene is TRBV9, the J gene TRBJ1-1, with TRBD1 identical over 7 bases. Germline lookup yields CDR1 SGDLS and CDR2 YYNGEE. V lost 0 bases to trimming and J lost 4 bases; unmatched junction nucleotides: 3. The CDR3 has 14 residues. CDR3 in amino acids: CASSVVPGGTEAFF. The CDR3 nucleotides are TGTGCCAGCAGCGTAGTTCCAGGGGGCACTGAAGCTTTCTTT.

The chain links TRBV6-1 to TRBJ1-5; 9 positions agree with TRBD1. The CDR3 sequence is 15 residues long. J gave up 4 bases and V 1 base, and 2 bases lay outside the gene matches. In germline, CDR1 is MNHNS, CDR2 SASEGT. CDR3 DNA: TGTGCCAGCAGTGAAGGACAGGGGGATAATCAGCCCCAGCATTTT. Protein sequence: CASSEGQGDNQPQHF.

The chain uses TRBV5-5 and TRBJ2-7; D is perhaps TRBD2 (6 bases). Germline V gives CDR1 SGHKS, CDR2 YYEKEE (reference sequence). The CDR3 spans 14 residues. With 2 bases removed from V and 0 bases from J, the gap between germline ends came to 9 bases. CDR3 region: CASSFLAVSYEQYF. CDR3 DNA: TGTGCCAGCAGCTTTTTAGCGGTCTCCTACGAGCAGTACTTC. Full variable domain (rest looked up from reference TRBV5-5 and TRBJ2-7): DAGVTQSPTHLIKTRGQQVTLRCSPISGHKSVSWYQQVLGQGPQFIFQYYEKEERGRGNFPDRFSARQFPNYSSELNVNALLLGDSALYLCASSFLAVSYEQYFGPGTRLTVT.

This chain uses TRBV4-3 with TRBJ2-4; D possibly corresponds to TRBD2 (5 bases). The CDR3 loop spans 19 amino acids. The V and J ends lost 2 bases and 5 bases respectively, with 25 bases between them. Germline CDR1 LGHNA, CDR2 YSLEER. CDR3 DNA sequence: TGCGCCAGCAGCCAATTCGTTGGGTCGCGGGTCGAGGCACAAAACATTCAGTACTTC. It encodes CASSQFVGSRVEAQNIQYF.

The chain joins TRBV6-5 to TRBJ2-1, with TRBD1 identical over 8 bases. With V trimmed by 6 bases and J by 9 bases, 7 bases remained unmatched. Per germline, CDR1 MNHEY and CDR2 SVGAGI. The CDR3 has 13 amino acids. In DNA form, the CDR3 reads TGTGCCAGCAGCCGACAGGGGTTCGGTGAGCAGTTCTTC. Translation: CASSRQGFGEQFF.

The chain uses TRBV5-1 and TRBJ2-2; the D gene is possibly TRBD1 (6 bases). The CDR3 loop spans 16 amino acids. The V end lost 4 bases, the J end lost 6 bases, and 19 bases lay between the germline ends. Germline CDR1 reads SGHRS; CDR2 reads YFSETQ. CDR3 sequence: CASSQEQGWKAGELFF. The CDR3 bases are TGCGCCAGCAGCCAAGAACAGGGTTGGAAAGCCGGGGAGCTGTTTTTT.

The sample holds a few counts of this clone. This chain links TRBV11-2 with TRBJ2-7, with D perhaps TRBD1 (5 bases). Germline CDR1 is SGHAT and CDR2 is FQNNGV. V was clipped by 5 bases and J by 6 bases, with 8 bases between them. The CDR3 is made up of 11 amino acids. The CDR3 loop reads CASSPGFEQYF. The DNA for the CDR3 is TGTGCCAGCAGCCCAGGGTTCGAGCAGTACTTC. Based on the CDR3 plus reference TRBV11-2 and TRBJ2-7, the full variable domain is EAGVAQSPRYKIIEKRQSVAFWCNPISGHATLYWYQQILGQGPKLLIQFQNNGVVDDSQLPKDRFSAERLKGVDSTLKIQPAKLEDSAVYLCASSPGFEQYFGPGTRLTVT.

This chain joins TRBV7-9 and TRBJ2-5; TRBD1 agrees at 11 bases. V lost 5 bases to trimming and J lost 5 bases; unmatched junction nucleotides: 4. CDR1 and CDR2 from the germline V gene are SEHNR and FQNEAQ (reference sequence). The CDR3 is 14 amino acids. The CDR3 is CASSAGQGEETQYF. The DNA of the CDR3 is TGTGCCAGCAGCGCGGGACAGGGGGAGGAGACCCAGTACTTC.

The chain couples TRBV7-3 to TRBJ2-7; TRBD1 agrees at 10 bases. V gave up 4 bases and J gave up 3 bases; unmatched junction bases: 3. In germline, CDR1 is SGHTA, CDR2 FQGTGA. The CDR3 is 14 residues long. The CDR3, as DNA: TGTGCCAGCAGCTCGACAGGGGGCGTCTACGAGCAGTACTTC. Translating it yields CASSSTGGVYEQYF.

The J gene is TRBJ2-7, the V gene TRBV28, with TRBD2 matching 8 bases. In germline, CDR1 is MDHEN, CDR2 SYDVKM. The CDR3 is made up of 14 amino acids. V dropped 5 bases and J dropped 0; count of bases not matched to a gene: 3. CDR3: CASSRSGSSYEQYF. The CDR3 coding sequence is TGTGCCAGCAGTCGCAGCGGGAGCTCCTACGAGCAGTACTTC.

J is TRBJ2-1 and V is TRBV13, with 12 bases aligning to TRBD2. The CDR3 runs 18 residues. The V gene's germline CDR1 is PRHDT and CDR2 FYEKMQ (reference sequence). Unmatched junction bases numbered 9, after V lost 5 bases and J lost 1 base. CDR3 in DNA: TGTGCCAGCAGCGAGCGACTAGCGGGAGAATCTTCCTACAATGAGCAGTTCTTC. Its protein product is CASSERLAGESSYNEQFF.

The V gene is TRBV7-2, the J gene TRBJ1-2, with D tentatively TRBD1 (6 bases). V gave up 5 bases and J gave up 0 bases, with 10 bases separating them. The CDR3 is made up of 14 amino acids. Germline V CDR1 and CDR2: SGHTA, FQGNSA. For the CDR3, the DNA is TGTGCCAGCAGCCCAGGACAGACTAACTATGGCTACACCTTC. This gives the protein CASSPGQTNYGYTF. The full variable domain, in which reference TRBV7-2 and TRBJ1-2 provide the parts outside the CDR3, is GAGVSQSPSNKVTEKGKDVELRCDPISGHTALYWYRQSLGQGLEFLIYFQGNSAPDKSGLPSDRFSAERTGGSVSTLTIQRTQQEDSAVYLCASSPGQTNYGYTFGSGTRLTVV.

The V call is TRBV15, the J call TRBJ2-7, with TRBD1 matching over 10 bases. The CDR3 is 16 residues long. The V gene end was trimmed by 4 bases and the J gene end by 2 bases; junction bases not matched to a gene: 8. The V gene's germline CDR1 is LNHNV and CDR2 YYDKDF (reference sequence). The CDR3 DNA sequence: TGTGCCACCAGCACCACGGGACAGGGGCAACCCTACGAGCAGTACTTC. It encodes CATSTTGQGQPYEQYF.

The chain recombines TRBV7-2 with TRBJ1-2; the match to TRBD1 covers 9 bases. The V gene's germline CDR1 is SGHTA and CDR2 FQGNSA. Germline trimming cut 4 bases from V and 7 bases from J; bases unmatched to any gene: 4. The CDR3 covers 13 residues. The CDR3 DNA reads TGTGCCAGCAGCTCTACAGGGGGCGTTGGCTACACCTTC. Its translation: CASSSTGGVGYTF.

V gene TRBV30 combines with J gene TRBJ1-5, with no clear D. Deletions cut 1 base from V and 5 bases from J, with 9 bases between. The CDR3 has 13 amino acids. Germline V lookup: CDR1 GTSNPN, CDR2 SVGIG (reference sequence). The CDR3 reads CAWSGEGDQPQHF. In DNA form, the CDR3 reads TGTGCCTGGAGTGGGGAGGGTGATCAGCCCCAGCATTTT. The complete variable domain, with remaining parts taken from reference TRBV30 and TRBJ1-5, reads SQTIHQWPATLVQPVGSPLSLECTVEGTSNPNLYWYRQAAGRGLQLLFYSVGIGQISSEVPQNLSASRPQDRQFILSSKKLLLSDSGFYLCAWSGEGDQPQHFGDGTRLSIL.

This clone has only a few counts. The rearrangement links TRBV10-3 to TRBJ1-5; D might be TRBD1 (6 bases). Looked up from germline, CDR1 is ENHRY and CDR2 is SYGVKD. This CDR3 comprises 13 residues. The germline V and J ends were trimmed by 8 bases and 8 bases, with 16 bases remaining between them. CDR3 protein: CAIGEDRIKPQHF. The CDR3 DNA follows: TGTGCCATCGGGGAAGACAGGATCAAGCCCCAGCATTTT.

The J gene is TRBJ1-2, the V gene TRBV9; 8 bases align to TRBD1. The CDR3 has 16 amino acids. Germline lookup yields CDR1 SGDLS and CDR2 YYNGEE. Germline trimming cut 0 bases from V and 1 base from J; bases unmatched to any gene: 5. CDR3 DNA: TGTGCCAGCAGCGTAGCCCCAGGGGGCGTTAACTATGGCTACACCTTC. This translates into CASSVAPGGVNYGYTF.